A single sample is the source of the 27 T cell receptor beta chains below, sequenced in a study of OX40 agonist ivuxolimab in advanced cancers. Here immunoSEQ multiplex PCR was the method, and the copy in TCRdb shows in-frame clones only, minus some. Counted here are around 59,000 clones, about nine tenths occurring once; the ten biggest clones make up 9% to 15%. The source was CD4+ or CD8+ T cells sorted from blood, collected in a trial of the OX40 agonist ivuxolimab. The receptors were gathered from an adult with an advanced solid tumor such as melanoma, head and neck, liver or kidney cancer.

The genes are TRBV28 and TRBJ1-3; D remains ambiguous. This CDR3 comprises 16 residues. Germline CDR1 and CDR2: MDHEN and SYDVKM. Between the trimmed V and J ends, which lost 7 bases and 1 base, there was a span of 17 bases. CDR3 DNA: TGTGCCAGCACCGCGGACCGCCTAAATTCTGGAAACACCATATATTTT. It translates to CASTADRLNSGNTIYF.

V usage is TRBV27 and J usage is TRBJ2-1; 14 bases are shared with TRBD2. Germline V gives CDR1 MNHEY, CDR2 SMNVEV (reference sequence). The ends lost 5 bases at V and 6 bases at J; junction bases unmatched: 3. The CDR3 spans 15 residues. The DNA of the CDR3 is TGTGCCAGCAGTCCCGGGACTAGCGGGAGCAATGAGCAGTTCTTC. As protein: CASSPGTSGSNEQFF.

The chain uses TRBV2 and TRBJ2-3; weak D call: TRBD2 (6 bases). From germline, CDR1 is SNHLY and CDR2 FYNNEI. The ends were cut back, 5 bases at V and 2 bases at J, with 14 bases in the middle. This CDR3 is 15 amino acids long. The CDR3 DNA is TGTGCCAGCAGTACCCATAGCGGACTCACAGATACGCAGTATTTT. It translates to CASSTHSGLTDTQYF.

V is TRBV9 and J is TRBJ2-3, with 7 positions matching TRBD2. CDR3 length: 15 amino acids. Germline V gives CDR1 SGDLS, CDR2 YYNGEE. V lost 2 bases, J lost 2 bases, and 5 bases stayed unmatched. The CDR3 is CASSVGLAATDTQYF. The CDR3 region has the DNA TGTGCCAGCAGCGTGGGGCTAGCGGCCACAGATACGCAGTATTTT.

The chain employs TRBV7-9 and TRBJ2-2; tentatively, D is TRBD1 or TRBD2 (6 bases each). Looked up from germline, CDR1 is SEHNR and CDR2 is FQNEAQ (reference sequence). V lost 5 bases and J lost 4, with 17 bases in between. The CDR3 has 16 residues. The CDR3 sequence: CASSQGRLGSTGELFF. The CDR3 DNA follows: TGTGCCAGCAGCCAGGGGCGACTAGGGTCCACCGGGGAGCTGTTTTTT.

DNA for the CDR3: TGTGCCAGCAGCTTAGGCCTCGGGGGATACTACAATGAGCAGTTCTTC. Its translation is CASSLGLGGYYNEQFF. The chain recombines TRBV13 with TRBJ2-1; a weak D match, TRBD2 (6 bases). The V and J ends lost 0 bases and 3 bases respectively, with 12 bases between them. Germline CDR1 and CDR2: PRHDT and FYEKMQ (reference sequence). The CDR3 runs 16 residues.

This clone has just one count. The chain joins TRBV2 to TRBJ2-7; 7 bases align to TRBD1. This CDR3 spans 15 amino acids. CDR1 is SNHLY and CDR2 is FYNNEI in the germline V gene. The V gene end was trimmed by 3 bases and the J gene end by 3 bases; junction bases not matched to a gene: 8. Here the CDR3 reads CASSEATGTVYEQYV. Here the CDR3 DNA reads TGTGCCAGCAGTGAGGCAACCGGGACAGTCTACGAGCAGTACGTC.

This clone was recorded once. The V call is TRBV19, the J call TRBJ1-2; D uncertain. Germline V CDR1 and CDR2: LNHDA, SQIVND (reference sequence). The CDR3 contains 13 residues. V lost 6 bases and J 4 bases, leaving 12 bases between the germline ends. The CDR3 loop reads CASSPGPSYGYTF. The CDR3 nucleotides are TGTGCCAGTAGCCCCGGCCCGAGCTATGGCTACACCTTC.

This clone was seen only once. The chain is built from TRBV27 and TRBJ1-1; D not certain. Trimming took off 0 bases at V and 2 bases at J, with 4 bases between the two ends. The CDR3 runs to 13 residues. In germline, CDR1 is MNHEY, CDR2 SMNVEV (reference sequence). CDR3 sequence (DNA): TGTGCCAGCAGTTTATCAGTAAACACTGAAGCTTTCTTT. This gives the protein CASSLSVNTEAFF.

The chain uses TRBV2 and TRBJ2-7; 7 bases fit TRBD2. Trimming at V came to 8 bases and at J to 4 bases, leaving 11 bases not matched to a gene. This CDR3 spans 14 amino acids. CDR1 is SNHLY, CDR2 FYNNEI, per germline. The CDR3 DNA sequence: TGTGCCAGCCACGCCTTGGGGGAGGGGTACGAGCAGTACTTC. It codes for CASHALGEGYEQYF.

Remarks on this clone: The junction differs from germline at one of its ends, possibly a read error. In DNA form, the CDR3 reads TGTGCTAGCAGCCCCCTGGGGTCGGAGAACACTGAAGCTTTCTTT. It specifies CASSPLGSENTEAFF. The chain combines TRBV7-7 with TRBJ1-1; no definite D call. The CDR3 is 15 amino acids. From germline, CDR1 is SSHAT and CDR2 FNYEAQ (reference sequence).

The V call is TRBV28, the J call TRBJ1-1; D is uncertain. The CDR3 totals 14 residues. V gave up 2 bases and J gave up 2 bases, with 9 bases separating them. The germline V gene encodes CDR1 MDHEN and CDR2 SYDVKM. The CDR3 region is CASSLMRQNTEAFF. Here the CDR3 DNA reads TGTGCCAGCAGTTTAATGAGGCAAAACACTGAAGCTTTCTTT.

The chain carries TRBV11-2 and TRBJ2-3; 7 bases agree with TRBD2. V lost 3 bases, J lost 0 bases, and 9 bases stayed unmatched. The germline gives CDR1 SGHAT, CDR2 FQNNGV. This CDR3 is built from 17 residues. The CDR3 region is CASSLESGGPSTDTQYF. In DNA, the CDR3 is TGTGCCAGCAGCTTGGAATCGGGAGGCCCTAGCACAGATACGCAGTATTTT.

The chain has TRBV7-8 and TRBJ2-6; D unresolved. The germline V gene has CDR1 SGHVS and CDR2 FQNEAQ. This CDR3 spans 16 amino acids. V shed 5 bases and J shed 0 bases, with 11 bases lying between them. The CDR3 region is CASSPVVFSGANVLTF. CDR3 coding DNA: TGTGCCAGCAGCCCGGTCGTCTTCTCTGGGGCCAACGTCCTGACTTTC.

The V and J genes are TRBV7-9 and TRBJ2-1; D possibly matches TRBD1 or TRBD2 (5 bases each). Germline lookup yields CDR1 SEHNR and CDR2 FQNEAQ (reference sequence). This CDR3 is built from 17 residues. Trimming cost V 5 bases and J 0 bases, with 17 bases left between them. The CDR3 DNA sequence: TGTGCCAGCAGCACAACCGGGACGTCGAGCTCCTACAATGAGCAGTTCTTC. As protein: CASSTTGTSSSYNEQFF. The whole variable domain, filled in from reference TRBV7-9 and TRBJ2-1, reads DTGVSQNPRHKITKRGQNVTFRCDPISEHNRLYWYRQTLGQGPEFLTYFQNEAQLEKSRLLSDRFSAERPKGSFSTLEIQRTEQGDSAMYLCASSTTGTSSSYNEQFFGPGTRLTVL.

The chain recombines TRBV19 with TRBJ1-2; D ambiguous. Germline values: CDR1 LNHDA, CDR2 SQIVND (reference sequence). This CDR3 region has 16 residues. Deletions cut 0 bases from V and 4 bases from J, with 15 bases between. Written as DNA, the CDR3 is TGTGCCAGTAGTATAGACAGGTCCGGGGAAGGCTATGGCTACACCTTC. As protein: CASSIDRSGEGYGYTF. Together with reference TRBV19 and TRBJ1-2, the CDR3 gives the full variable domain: DGGITQSPKYLFRKEGQNVTLSCEQNLNHDAMYWYRQDPGQGLRLIYYSQIVNDFQKGDIAEGYSVSREKKESFPLTVTSAQKNPTAFYLCASSIDRSGEGYGYTFGSGTRLTVV.

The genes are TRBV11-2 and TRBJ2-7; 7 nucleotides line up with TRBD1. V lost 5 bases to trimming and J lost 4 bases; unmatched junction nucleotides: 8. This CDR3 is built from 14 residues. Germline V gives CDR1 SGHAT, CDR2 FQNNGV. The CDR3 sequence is CASSPRQGLYEQYV. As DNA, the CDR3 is TGTGCCAGCAGCCCAAGACAGGGATTGTACGAGCAGTACGTC.

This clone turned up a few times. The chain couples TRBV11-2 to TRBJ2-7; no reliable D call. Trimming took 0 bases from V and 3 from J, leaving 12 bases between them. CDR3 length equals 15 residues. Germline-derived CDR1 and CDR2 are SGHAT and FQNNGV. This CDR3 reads CASSLDPPADYEQYV. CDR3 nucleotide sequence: TGTGCCAGCAGCTTAGATCCCCCGGCGGACTACGAGCAGTACGTC.

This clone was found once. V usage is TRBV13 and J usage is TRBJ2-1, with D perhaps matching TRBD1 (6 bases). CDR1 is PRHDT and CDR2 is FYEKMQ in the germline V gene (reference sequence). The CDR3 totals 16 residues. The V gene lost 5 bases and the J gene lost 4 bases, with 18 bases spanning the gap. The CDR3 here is CASSPRTAAPYNEQFF. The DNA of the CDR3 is TGTGCCAGCAGCCCGAGGACAGCGGCCCCGTACAATGAGCAGTTCTTC. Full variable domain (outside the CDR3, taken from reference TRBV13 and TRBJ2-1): AAGVIQSPRHLIKEKRETATLKCYPIPRHDTVYWYQQGPGQDPQFLISFYEKMQSDKGSIPDRFSAQQFSDYHSELNMSSLELGDSALYFCASSPRTAAPYNEQFFGPGTRLTVL.

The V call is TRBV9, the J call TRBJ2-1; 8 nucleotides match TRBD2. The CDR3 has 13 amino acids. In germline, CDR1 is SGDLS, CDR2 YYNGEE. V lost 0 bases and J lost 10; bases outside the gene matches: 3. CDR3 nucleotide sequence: TGTGCCAGCAGCGTAGTTCTAGCGGGCGAGCAGTTCTTC. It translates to CASSVVLAGEQFF.

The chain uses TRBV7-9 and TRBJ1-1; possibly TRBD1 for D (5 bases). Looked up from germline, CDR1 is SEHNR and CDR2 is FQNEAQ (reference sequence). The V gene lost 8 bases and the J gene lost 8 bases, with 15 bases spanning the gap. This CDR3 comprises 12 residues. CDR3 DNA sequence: TGTGCCAGCCCCTCGGGGGAATCGGAAGCTTTCTTT. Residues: CASPSGESEAFF.

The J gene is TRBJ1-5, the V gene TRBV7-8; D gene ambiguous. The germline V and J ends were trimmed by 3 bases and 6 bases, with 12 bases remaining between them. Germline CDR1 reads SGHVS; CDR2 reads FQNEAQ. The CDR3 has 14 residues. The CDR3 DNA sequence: TGTGCCAGCAGCTTCCGCCTAAACTCTCAGCCCCAGCATTTT. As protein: CASSFRLNSQPQHF.

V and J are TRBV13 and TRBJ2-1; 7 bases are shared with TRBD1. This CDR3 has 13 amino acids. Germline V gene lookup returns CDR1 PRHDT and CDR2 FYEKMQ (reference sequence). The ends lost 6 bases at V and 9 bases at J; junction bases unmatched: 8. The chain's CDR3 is CASSSEGAGEQFF. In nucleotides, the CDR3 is TGTGCCAGCAGTTCAGAGGGGGCGGGTGAGCAGTTCTTC.

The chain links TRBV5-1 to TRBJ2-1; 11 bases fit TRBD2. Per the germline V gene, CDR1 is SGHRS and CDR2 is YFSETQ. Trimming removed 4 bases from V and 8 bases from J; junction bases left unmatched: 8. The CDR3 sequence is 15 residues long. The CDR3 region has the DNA TGCGCCAGCAGCCCAACTAGCGGGAGAATCGATGAGCAGTTCTTC. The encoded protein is CASSPTSGRIDEQFF.

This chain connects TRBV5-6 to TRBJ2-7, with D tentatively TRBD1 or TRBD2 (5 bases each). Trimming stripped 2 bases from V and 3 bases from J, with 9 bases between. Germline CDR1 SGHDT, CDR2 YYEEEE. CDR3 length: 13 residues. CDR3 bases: TGTGCCAGCAGCTTCGGGACCTTCTACGAGCAGTACGTC. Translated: CASSFGTFYEQYV.

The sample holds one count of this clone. The CDR3 region is CASSTYQSYEQYV. In nucleotides, the CDR3 is TGTGCCAGCAGCACATATCAGTCCTACGAGCAGTACGTC. The chain employs TRBV2 and TRBJ2-7; D is unresolved. The CDR3 totals 13 residues. Looked up from germline, CDR1 is SNHLY and CDR2 is FYNNEI. Trimming took 6 bases from V and 1 from J, leaving 10 bases between them.

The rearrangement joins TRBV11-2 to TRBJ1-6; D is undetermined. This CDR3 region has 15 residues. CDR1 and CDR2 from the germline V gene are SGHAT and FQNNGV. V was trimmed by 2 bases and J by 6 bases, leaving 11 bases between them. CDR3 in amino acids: CASSLYPTPNSPLHF. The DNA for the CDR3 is TGTGCCAGCAGCTTATACCCCACCCCTAATTCACCCCTCCACTTT.